Listed here is a single TCR beta chain. With V trimmed by 5 bases and J by 4 bases, 10 bases remained unmatched. Per the germline V gene, CDR1 is SGHAT and CDR2 is FQNNGV. The CDR3 has 15 amino acids. Clones were read by immunoSEQ multiplex PCR, and TCRdb kept only the in-frame ones, dropping some. The sample carries millions of clones, approximately 95% recorded once. This sample is part of a study of shared clonotypes between healthy human individuals. The clonotype originates from a man between 18 and 29 years old in good health. Some clones in this sample may be carry-over from other donors' samples. Sequencing input: naive CD4+ T cells from PBMCs. This sample's subset: CD45RA+ positively selected. J is TRBJ2-7 and V is TRBV11-2; 8 nucleotides align to TRBD1. CDR3 amino acids: CASSAPSTGGYEQYF. In nucleotides, the CDR3 is TGTGCCAGCAGCGCACCAAGTACAGGGGGATACGAGCAGTACTTC.